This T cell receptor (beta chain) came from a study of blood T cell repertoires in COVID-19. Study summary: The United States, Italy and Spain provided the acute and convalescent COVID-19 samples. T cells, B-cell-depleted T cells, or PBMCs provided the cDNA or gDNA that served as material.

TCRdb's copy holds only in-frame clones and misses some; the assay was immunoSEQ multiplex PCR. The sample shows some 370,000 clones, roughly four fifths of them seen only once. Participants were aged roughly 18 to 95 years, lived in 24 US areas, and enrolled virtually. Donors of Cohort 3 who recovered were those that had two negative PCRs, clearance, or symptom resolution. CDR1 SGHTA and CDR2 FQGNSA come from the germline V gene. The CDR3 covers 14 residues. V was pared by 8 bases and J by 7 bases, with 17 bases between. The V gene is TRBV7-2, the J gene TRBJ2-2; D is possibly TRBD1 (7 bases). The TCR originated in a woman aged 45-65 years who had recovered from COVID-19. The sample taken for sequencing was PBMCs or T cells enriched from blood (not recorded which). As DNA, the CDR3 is TGTGCCAGCGGCCAGGGGGGTCCTCTCGGGGAGCTGTTTTTT. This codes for CASGQGGPLGELFF.